This T cell receptor beta chain is drawn from a study of cytomegalovirus exposure and HLA in healthy donors. The study's findings and limits: Available immune exposure information covered CMV serostatus only.

The V end was cut by 2 bases, the J end by 4 bases, with 3 bases between. The CDR3 has 10 amino acids. The V gene's germline CDR1 is SQVTM and CDR2 ANQGSEA. 60 Vbeta and 13 Jbeta primers were used in PCR. Generated by immunoSEQ multiplex PCR, the TCRdb table keeps only in-frame clones and is missing some. This table has 110,000 to 150,000 clones, roughly 80% appearing once. Regarding this clone: The antigen remains unidentified.

The sequence was collected from a female donor in good health and CMV-seronegative. The chain couples TRBV29-1 to TRBJ2-7; D gene unclear. Input material: PBMCs. This CDR3 reads CSVEPYEQYF. CDR3 nucleotide sequence: TGCAGCGTTGAACCTTACGAGCAGTACTTC.